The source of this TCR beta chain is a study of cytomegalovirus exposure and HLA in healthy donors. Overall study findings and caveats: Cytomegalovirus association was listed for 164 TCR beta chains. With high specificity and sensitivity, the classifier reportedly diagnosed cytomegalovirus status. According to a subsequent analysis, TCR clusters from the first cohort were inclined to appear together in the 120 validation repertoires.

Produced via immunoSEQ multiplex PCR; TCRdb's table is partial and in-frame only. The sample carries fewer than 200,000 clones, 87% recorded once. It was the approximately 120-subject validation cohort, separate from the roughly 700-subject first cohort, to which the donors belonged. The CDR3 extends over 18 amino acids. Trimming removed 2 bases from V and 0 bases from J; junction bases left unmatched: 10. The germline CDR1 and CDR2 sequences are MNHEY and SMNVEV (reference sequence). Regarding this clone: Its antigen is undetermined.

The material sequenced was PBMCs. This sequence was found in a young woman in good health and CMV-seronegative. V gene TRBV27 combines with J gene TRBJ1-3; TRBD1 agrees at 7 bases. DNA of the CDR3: TGTGCCAGCAGTTTACTTGGGACAGTTTACAACTCTGGAAACACCATATATTTT. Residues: CASSLLGTVYNSGNTIYF.